These 13 T cell receptor beta chains were all obtained from the same sample, sequenced in a study of blood T cell repertoires in COVID-19 (dated by TCRdb to about 2020). Libraries were built with the immunoSEQ multiplex PCR assay. Imported from immuneACCESS, the table was reduced by TCRdb to in-frame sequences with V and J called. These copies leave out some clones; in studies compared against another copy, an unresolved V gene accounts for under half, and the cause of the remainder is not known. The sample yields approximately 110,000 clones; about 80% were counted once. The ten largest clones represent about 7.3% of the sample. Material: peripheral blood. The origin of the receptors is a middle-aged woman with acute or convalescent COVID-19.

The chain uses TRBV6-1 and TRBJ1-1, with 8 bases identical to TRBD1. The CDR3 extends over 13 amino acids. CDR1 is MNHNS and CDR2 is SASEGT in the germline V gene. V lost 6 bases, J lost 3 bases, and 3 bases stayed unmatched. The CDR3 DNA follows: TGTGCCAGCAGGGCAGGGGGCTACACTGAAGCTTTCTTT. Translated, it gives CASRAGGYTEAFF.

The count of this clone is one. The chain combines TRBV10-1 with TRBJ1-1; D gene unclear. This CDR3 contains 15 residues. Germline-derived CDR1 and CDR2 are WNHNN and SYGVQD (reference sequence). V gave up 0 bases and J gave up 6 bases, with 14 bases separating them. Here the CDR3 reads CASSESSLGRAEAFF. CDR3 DNA sequence: TGCGCCAGCAGTGAGTCGAGCTTAGGGAGGGCTGAAGCTTTCTTT.

The chain carries TRBV12-5 and TRBJ2-2; 9 nucleotides match TRBD2. Germline CDR1 is LGHNT and CDR2 is FRNRAP. This CDR3 is built from 16 residues. V shed 6 bases, J shed 2 bases, and the junction held 7 bases outside the gene matches. In nucleotides, the CDR3 is TGTGCTAGTGGGACCATAGCGGGGGTCAACACCGGGGAGCTGTTTTTT. Translating it yields CASGTIAGVNTGELFF.

This clone was counted once. This chain links TRBV6-4 with TRBJ2-3, with D possibly being TRBD2 (7 bases). The CDR3 has 15 amino acids. The V end was cut by 6 bases, the J end by 6 bases, with 19 bases between. From germline, CDR1 is MRHNA and CDR2 SNTAGT. CDR3 sequence: CASSALRGGQDTQYF. The CDR3, as DNA: TGTGCCAGCAGCGCGCTGAGGGGGGGCCAGGATACGCAGTATTTT.

CDR3 nucleotides: TGTGCCAGCAGCTTAAGGTTCGGCAGGGCTGGGATAAACACTGAAGCTTTCTTT. Its protein is CASSLRFGRAGINTEAFF. The chain recombines TRBV11-2 with TRBJ1-1; perhaps TRBD1 as D (5 bases). Trimming took off 2 bases at V and 2 bases at J, with 21 bases between the two ends. CDR3 size: 18 residues. Germline values: CDR1 SGHAT, CDR2 FQNNGV.

The V call is TRBV19, the J call TRBJ1-1, with 7 bases lining up with TRBD1. The CDR3 is 12 amino acids. V dropped 8 bases and J dropped 9; count of bases not matched to a gene: 9. Germline V CDR1 and CDR2: LNHDA, SQIVND (reference sequence). CDR3 in DNA: TGTGCCAGTTCACCCCGGGACAGAAAAGCTTTCTTT. It encodes CASSPRDRKAFF.

This clone was counted only a few times. The chain is built from TRBV7-9 and TRBJ1-4, with D uncertain. Trimming stripped 8 bases from V and 10 bases from J, with 14 bases between. Germline V lookup: CDR1 SEHNR, CDR2 FQNEAQ (reference sequence). The CDR3 has 12 amino acids. CDR3 residues: CASDDQVGKLFF. Here the CDR3 DNA reads TGTGCCAGCGATGACCAGGTGGGAAAACTGTTTTTT.

The rearrangement links TRBV30 to TRBJ1-6; D gene ambiguous. The germline gives CDR1 GTSNPN, CDR2 SVGIG (reference sequence). V was clipped by 0 bases and J by 7 bases, with 13 bases between them. CDR3 length: 15 residues. DNA of the CDR3: TGTGCCTGGAGTGTCGTGGGGAGGCTGAATTCACCCCTCCACTTT. Protein: CAWSVVGRLNSPLHF.

The chain joins TRBV6-1 to TRBJ1-4; D is undetermined. Germline CDR1 MNHNS, CDR2 SASEGT. V shed 2 bases and J shed 8 bases, with 15 bases lying between them. The CDR3 covers 15 residues. CDR3 protein: CASSEIRVLWEKLFF. Here the CDR3 DNA reads TGTGCCAGCAGTGAAATCCGGGTATTGTGGGAAAAACTGTTTTTT.

This clone was seen once. The rearrangement links TRBV7-2 to TRBJ1-1; D is perhaps TRBD1 (6 bases). With 2 bases removed from V and 0 bases from J, the gap between germline ends came to 19 bases. Per the germline V gene, CDR1 is SGHTA and CDR2 is FQGNSA. CDR3 length: 18 residues. The CDR3 DNA sequence: TGTGCCAGCAGCTTAAGGGTGTGGGGGGGCAGTATGAACACTGAAGCTTTCTTT. Its translation: CASSLRVWGGSMNTEAFF.

V and J are TRBV19 and TRBJ2-2, with 9 bases lining up with TRBD1. Germline loops: CDR1 LNHDA, CDR2 SQIVND (reference sequence). CDR3 size: 14 residues. The trim removed 6 bases at V and 7 bases at J, leaving 6 bases unmatched. The DNA of the CDR3 is TGTGCCAGTAGGGGGACAGGGAGGAACGGGGAGCTGTTTTTT. It yields the protein CASRGTGRNGELFF. Based on the CDR3 plus reference TRBV19 and TRBJ2-2, the full variable domain is DGGITQSPKYLFRKEGQNVTLSCEQNLNHDAMYWYRQDPGQGLRLIYYSQIVNDFQKGDIAEGYSVSREKKESFPLTVTSAQKNPTAFYLCASRGTGRNGELFFGEGSRLTVL.

CDR3 protein: CASSLDSGYNSPLHF. The CDR3 coding sequence is TGTGCCAGCAGCTTAGACTCGGGATATAATTCACCCCTCCACTTT. This chain uses TRBV7-6 with TRBJ1-6; no clear D gene. The germline V gene has CDR1 SGHVS and CDR2 FNYEAQ. The V gene lost 1 base and the J gene lost 4 bases, with 8 bases spanning the gap. This CDR3 region has 15 residues.

This sequence joins TRBV9 and TRBJ2-1, with D maybe TRBD2 (5 bases). Germline V gives CDR1 SGDLS, CDR2 YYNGEE. Trimming left V 0 bases short and J 2 bases short, with 12 bases between. This CDR3 comprises 16 residues. The CDR3 nucleotides are TGTGCCAGCAGCGTAGAAGTGGGGAGCCCCTACAATGAGCAGTTCTTC. It yields the protein CASSVEVGSPYNEQFF.